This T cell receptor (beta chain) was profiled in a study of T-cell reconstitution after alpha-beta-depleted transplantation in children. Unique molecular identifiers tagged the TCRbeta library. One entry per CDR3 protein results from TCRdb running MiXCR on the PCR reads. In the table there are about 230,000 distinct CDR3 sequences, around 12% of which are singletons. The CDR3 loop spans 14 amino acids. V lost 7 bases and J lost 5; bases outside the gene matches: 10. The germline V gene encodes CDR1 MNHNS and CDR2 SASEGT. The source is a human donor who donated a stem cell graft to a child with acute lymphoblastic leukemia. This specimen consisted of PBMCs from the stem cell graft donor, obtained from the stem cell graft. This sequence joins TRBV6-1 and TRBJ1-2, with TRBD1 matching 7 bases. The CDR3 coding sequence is TGTGCCAGCACGGGCAGGGGGTACCTTTATGGCTACACCTTC. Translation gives CASTGRGYLYGYTF.